Below, one T cell receptor beta chain is given with its context. Its antigen is as yet unknown. The CDR3 is 11 amino acids. CDR1 is SNHLY, CDR2 FYNNEI, per germline. The V end lost 1 base, the J end lost 7 bases, and 4 bases lay between the germline ends. The data belong to a study of long-term antiretroviral therapy in people with HIV. Overall study context: The oldest specimens predate the 2015 immediate-ART recommendation by about a decade.

Regarding the study as a whole: HIV repertoires had narrower CDR3 length ranges than controls.

Version v3.0 of the immunoSEQ assay ran at survey level. Only in-frame clones appear in the TCRdb table, and some are missing; sequencing was by immunoSEQ multiplex PCR. The sample holds some 40,000 clones, 80% to 85% seen once. Every donor contributed at least one pre-ART and at least two post-ART PBMC samples. Every one of the participants with HIV received treatment in the United States. The rearrangement links TRBV2 to TRBJ2-5; D not certain. The receptor was derived from a man between 18 and 35 years old with HIV. The material was unsorted PBMCs, obtained 1 year after starting antiretroviral therapy. CDR3 nucleotide sequence: TGTGCCAGCAGTGAAGGTCTGACCCAGTACTTC. This encodes CASSEGLTQYF.